The 20 T cell receptor beta chains below all came from one sample that was sequenced in a study of Ad26.COV2.S vaccination and SARS-CoV-2 variants. As for treatment: 15 to 20 received Ad26.COV2.S at low or high dose, single or two shots; about 5 received placebo; per-sample allocation not given. All samples were drawn on day 63, counting from the first vaccine or placebo injection. Method: immunoSEQ multiplex PCR; TCRdb's copy keeps in-frame clones and lacks some. Seen here are approximately 410,000 clones, around 89% observed once, and the top ten hold around 3.6%. The sample consisted of peripheral blood, taken in a trial of Ad26.COV2.S vaccine versus placebo. These receptors originate from a person aged 18-65 years who received the Ad26.COV2.S COVID-19 vaccine or a placebo.

V usage is TRBV9 and J usage is TRBJ1-4; TRBD1 aligns across 7 bases. The V gene end was trimmed by 5 bases and the J gene end by 3 bases; junction bases not matched to a gene: 7. The CDR3 covers 15 residues. CDR1 is SGDLS and CDR2 is YYNGEE in the germline V gene. DNA of the CDR3: TGTGCCAGCAGAGAGGGGACAGCCCCTAATGAAAAACTGTTTTTT. Translation: CASREGTAPNEKLFF.

V usage is TRBV6-2 or TRBV6-3 and J usage is TRBJ2-3; 7 bases are shared with TRBD2. V dropped 4 bases and J dropped 0; count of bases not matched to a gene: 4. Germline assignment: CDR1 MNHEY and CDR2 SVGEGT. This CDR3 is built from 15 residues. This chain's CDR3 is CASSSRGTSTDTQYF. Here the CDR3 DNA reads TGTGCCAGCAGTTCGCGGGGGACTAGCACAGATACGCAGTATTTT.

This clone was detected once. The chain carries TRBV14 and TRBJ2-1, with D unclear. In germline, CDR1 is SGHDN, CDR2 FVKESK. The CDR3 runs 12 residues. The V gene lost 5 bases and the J gene lost 8 bases, with 10 bases spanning the gap. CDR3 in amino acids: CASSAWMDEQFF. The CDR3 DNA reads as TGTGCCAGCAGCGCTTGGATGGATGAGCAGTTCTTC.

About this clone: The sample carries other DNA sequences with the same CDR3. This chain links TRBV11-2 with TRBJ2-5; D is uncertain. CDR1 is SGHAT, CDR2 FQNNGV, per germline. The V gene lost 3 bases and the J gene lost 5 bases, with 4 bases spanning the gap. CDR3 length equals 11 residues. The CDR3 is CASSLEETQYF. CDR3 DNA: TGTGCCAGCAGCTTGGAGGAGACCCAGTACTTC.

The chain recombines TRBV7-8 with TRBJ2-3, with unresolved D. The V gene lost 3 bases and the J gene lost 0 bases, with 7 bases spanning the gap. Germline CDR1 and CDR2: SGHVS and FQNEAQ. The CDR3 contains 14 residues. CDR3 bases: TGTGCCAGCAGCTTGCTGACTAGCACAGATACGCAGTATTTT. Amino acid sequence: CASSLLTSTDTQYF.

This clone was detected once. The chain has TRBV9 and TRBJ2-1; 10 bases agree with TRBD2. V shed 6 bases and J 6 bases; nucleotides not matched to a gene: 6. Germline CDR1 and CDR2: SGDLS and YYNGEE. The CDR3 length is 14 residues. The CDR3 region has the DNA TGTGCCAGCACCGTGGGACTAGCGAGCAATGAGCAGTTCTTC. Its protein is CASTVGLASNEQFF.

The chain recombines TRBV3-1 (or the pseudogene TRBV3-2) with TRBJ2-5; 9 bases align to TRBD2. Trimming cost V 0 bases and J 3 bases; bases outside gene matches: 14. Germline V gene lookup returns CDR1 LGHDT and CDR2 YNNKEL (reference sequence). The CDR3 contains 19 residues. CDR3 nucleotides: TGTGCCAGCAGCCAAGATCTTGGAAGGACTAGCGTCGTTAAAGAGACCCAGTACTTC. This encodes CASSQDLGRTSVVKETQYF.

The CDR3 loop reads CASSWDTDTQYF. The CDR3 bases are TGTGCCAGCAGTTGGGATACAGATACGCAGTATTTT. The J gene is TRBJ2-3, the V gene TRBV2; no firm D call. The CDR3 is 12 residues long. Germline assignment: CDR1 SNHLY and CDR2 FYNNEI. The V end lost 5 bases, the J end lost 3 bases, and 6 bases lay between the germline ends. Based on the CDR3 plus reference TRBV2 and TRBJ2-3, the full variable domain is EPEVTQTPSHQVTQMGQEVILRCVPISNHLYFYWYRQILGQKVEFLVSFYNNEISEKSEIFDDQFSVERPDGSNFTLKIRSTKLEDSAMYFCASSWDTDTQYFGPGTRLTVL.

The genes are TRBV6-2 or TRBV6-3 and TRBJ2-3; 8 bases agree with TRBD1. Trimming at V came to 2 bases and at J to 5 bases, leaving 9 bases not matched to a gene. The CDR3 loop spans 16 amino acids. Germline CDR1 and CDR2: MNHEY and SVGEGT. CDR3 sequence: CASSYEWTGMQDTQYF. In DNA, the CDR3 is TGTGCCAGCAGTTACGAATGGACAGGGATGCAAGATACGCAGTATTTT.

This clone has only a few counts. CDR3 sequence (DNA): TGTGCCAGCATCTCCACGGGAGCCGAAAAACTGTTTTTT. Its protein product is CASISTGAEKLFF. The chain has TRBV7-9 and TRBJ1-4; the D is unclear. This CDR3 contains 13 residues. The ends were cut back, 7 bases at V and 8 bases at J, with 14 bases in the middle. The germline V gene has CDR1 SEHNR and CDR2 FQNEAQ (reference sequence).

The CDR3 loop reads CAWSVGRGYTF. CDR3 bases: TGTGCCTGGAGTGTGGGCAGGGGCTACACCTTC. The V call is TRBV30, the J call TRBJ1-2; the D is unclear. V was clipped by 0 bases and J by 8 bases, with 7 bases between them. This CDR3 contains 11 residues. Germline CDR1 and CDR2: GTSNPN and SVGIG (reference sequence).

This sequence joins TRBV6-2 or TRBV6-3 and TRBJ1-5; 8 bases fit TRBD1. Trimming took 6 bases from V and 4 from J; bases not matched to a gene: 20. Germline CDR1 and CDR2: MNHEY and SVGEGT. The CDR3 contains 19 residues. CDR3 sequence reads: CASSMDGVDRDAWNQPQHF. In DNA form, the CDR3 reads TGTGCCAGCAGCATGGACGGGGTGGACAGGGACGCATGGAATCAGCCCCAGCATTTT.

J is TRBJ2-5 and V is TRBV7-2, with 8 bases aligning to TRBD1. From germline, CDR1 is SGHTA and CDR2 FQGNSA. This CDR3 has 16 amino acids. V trimming: 5 bases; J trimming: 2 bases; junction bases outside the gene matches: 10. CDR3 loop: CASSRHTGTGQETQYF. CDR3 coding DNA: TGTGCCAGCAGCAGACATACCGGGACAGGACAAGAGACCCAGTACTTC.

V gene TRBV28 combines with J gene TRBJ1-6; D is unresolved. The V and J ends lost 6 bases and 9 bases respectively, with 12 bases between them. This CDR3 has 13 residues. CDR1 is MDHEN, CDR2 SYDVKM, per germline. Here the CDR3 reads CASRSGGTSPLHF. The CDR3 nucleotides read TGTGCCAGCAGATCCGGAGGTACTTCACCCCTCCACTTT.

This chain uses TRBV7-9 with TRBJ2-1; TRBD1 aligns across 8 bases. Germline CDR1 SEHNR, CDR2 FQNEAQ (reference sequence). This CDR3 has 15 amino acids. Germline trimming cut 4 bases from V and 5 bases from J; bases unmatched to any gene: 7. CDR3 in amino acids: CASSSRTGIDNEQFF. The CDR3 DNA follows: TGTGCCAGCAGCTCTAGGACAGGGATCGACAATGAGCAGTTCTTC.

The chain carries TRBV5-4 and TRBJ2-4; D perhaps matches TRBD1 (5 bases). The length of the CDR3 is 13 residues. Germline V CDR1 and CDR2: SGHNT, YYREEE (reference sequence). Trimming cost V 4 bases and J 7 bases, with 12 bases left between them. The chain's CDR3 is CASSPWGLNIQYF. CDR3 coding DNA: TGTGCCAGCAGCCCTTGGGGCCTTAACATTCAGTACTTC.

The rearrangement uses TRBV5-1 and TRBJ2-1; D is undetermined. The CDR3 spans 14 residues. The V and J ends lost 0 bases and 4 bases respectively, with 8 bases between them. Germline V CDR1 and CDR2: SGHRS, YFSETQ. The CDR3 DNA is TGCGCCAGCAGCTTGGTTAAGGGTTACAATGAGCAGTTCTTC. This sequence encodes CASSLVKGYNEQFF.

This chain links TRBV10-3 with TRBJ1-2, with D perhaps matching TRBD1 (6 bases). The CDR3 runs 18 residues. Trimming cost V 6 bases and J 8 bases, with 31 bases left between them. From germline, CDR1 is ENHRY and CDR2 SYGVKD. This chain's CDR3 is CAIRPSRGAQVDYGGYTF. CDR3 nucleotides: TGTGCCATCAGACCTTCGCGGGGGGCGCAGGTGGATTATGGAGGCTACACCTTC.

This chain connects TRBV28 to TRBJ2-7, with TRBD1 matching 9 bases. The CDR3 length is 14 residues. The germline V gene has CDR1 MDHEN and CDR2 SYDVKM. The junction had 9 bases not matched to a gene; V was cut back by 6 bases and J by 6 bases. The CDR3 bases are TGTGCCAGCAGGCCGCCGGGACAGGGAGGCGAGCAGTACTTC. Translating it yields CASRPPGQGGEQYF.

J is TRBJ1-1 and V is TRBV5-4; possible D gene TRBD1, 6 bases. Germline V CDR1 and CDR2: SGHNT, YYREEE (reference sequence). The CDR3 is made up of 13 amino acids. V was trimmed by 1 base and J by 4 bases, leaving 8 bases between them. This CDR3 is CASSLQQGTEAFF. CDR3 nucleotide sequence: TGTGCCAGCAGCTTGCAACAGGGCACTGAAGCTTTCTTT.